These T cell receptor beta chains were read from a single sample in a study of blood T cell repertoires in COVID-19. The table came from immunoSEQ multiplex PCR; TCRdb's copy has only in-frame clones and leaves some out. The data hold under 300,000 clones, with 70% to 90% observed a single time. Sequenced sample: PBMCs or T cells enriched from blood (not recorded which). The receptor source for this set is a woman aged 50 to 65 who had recovered from COVID-19. Both conserved end residues are part of each CDR3. The D gene is left open where the match is weak. Size is stated for part of the rows, as once, few or many counts, or as a class when the clone is expanded.

clone size: .
V gene: TRBV11-2
D gene: .
CDR3 length: 15
J gene: TRBJ1-1
CDR3 DNA: TGTGCCAGCAGCTTAGAGCCAGGGATGAACACTGAAGCTTTCTTT
CDR3 protein: CASSLEPGMNTEAFF

clone size: .
V gene: TRBV2
D gene: .
CDR3 length: 13
J gene: TRBJ1-2
CDR3 DNA: TGTGCCAGCAGACCCGACAGCAGTTATGGCTACACCTTC
CDR3 protein: CASRPDSSYGYTF

clone size: .
V gene: TRBV28
D gene: .
CDR3 length: 14
J gene: TRBJ2-1
CDR3 DNA: TGTGCCAGCAGTCCGCAGGGATCCTACAATGAGCAGTTCTTC
CDR3 protein: CASSPQGSYNEQFF

clone size: .
V gene: TRBV5-1
D gene: TRBD2
CDR3 length: 15
J gene: TRBJ2-3
CDR3 DNA: TGCGCCAGCAGCTTACTAGCGGGAGCAGGCGATACGCAGTATTTT
CDR3 protein: CASSLLAGAGDTQYF

clone size: .
V gene: TRBV28
D gene: .
CDR3 length: 15
J gene: TRBJ1-2
CDR3 DNA: TGTGCCAGCAGCACTATTTCTCCCCTGGGCTATGGCTACACCTTC
CDR3 protein: CASSTISPLGYGYTF

clone size: .
V gene: TRBV18
D gene: TRBD2
CDR3 length: 13
J gene: TRBJ2-7
CDR3 DNA: TGTGCCAGCTCACCCAGCGGGAGCTACGAGCAGTACTTC
CDR3 protein: CASSPSGSYEQYF

clone size: .
V gene: TRBV5-5
D gene: .
CDR3 length: 14
J gene: TRBJ2-5
CDR3 DNA: TGTGCCAGCAGCCGAGAACCGTACCAAGAGACCCAGTACTTC
CDR3 protein: CASSREPYQETQYF

clone size: .
V gene: TRBV27
D gene: TRBD2
CDR3 length: 16
J gene: TRBJ2-4
CDR3 DNA: TGTGCCAGCACCCAACTAGCGGGACTAGCCAAAAACATTCAGTACTTC
CDR3 protein: CASTQLAGLAKNIQYF

clone size: .
V gene: TRBV19
D gene: TRBD1
CDR3 length: 15
J gene: TRBJ2-1
CDR3 DNA: TGTGCCAGTAGTATGCTCCAGGGGGCTTTCAATGAGCAGTTCTTC
CDR3 protein: CASSMLQGAFNEQFF

clone size: .
V gene: TRBV2
D gene: TRBD1
CDR3 length: 17
J gene: TRBJ1-3
CDR3 DNA: TGTGCCAGCAGTGACTTTTCGGGACAGCGCTCTGGAAACACCATATATTTT
CDR3 protein: CASSDFSGQRSGNTIYF

clone size: .
V gene: TRBV2
D gene: .
CDR3 length: 14
J gene: TRBJ2-3
CDR3 DNA: TGTGCCAGCAGTGATAGCTTCTCCACAGATACGCAGTATTTT
CDR3 protein: CASSDSFSTDTQYF

clone size: .
V gene: TRBV2
D gene: .
CDR3 length: 10
J gene: TRBJ2-3
CDR3 DNA: TGTGCCAGCCGGACAGATACGCAGTATTTT
CDR3 protein: CASRTDTQYF

clone size: few
V gene: TRBV28
D gene: TRBD2
CDR3 length: 16
J gene: TRBJ2-1
CDR3 DNA: TGTGCCAGCAGACCCCCCGGGACTAGTCTTATCAATGAGCAGTTCTTC
CDR3 protein: CASRPPGTSLINEQFF

clone size: once
V gene: TRBV29-1
D gene: TRBD1
CDR3 length: 13
J gene: TRBJ1-2
CDR3 DNA: TGCAGCGTTGGAGACAGGGGGCGTAGTGGCTACACCTTC
CDR3 protein: CSVGDRGRSGYTF

clone size: .
V gene: TRBV5-1
D gene: TRBD1
CDR3 length: 14
J gene: TRBJ2-7
CDR3 DNA: TGCGCCAGCAGGGGGACAGGGAATTCCTACGAGCAGTACTTC
CDR3 protein: CASRGTGNSYEQYF

clone size: .
V gene: TRBV2
D gene: .
CDR3 length: 12
J gene: TRBJ1-2
CDR3 DNA: TGTGCCAGCAGCAGGGAAAACTATGGCTACACCTTC
CDR3 protein: CASSRENYGYTF

clone size: .
V gene: TRBV27
D gene: TRBD2
CDR3 length: 19
J gene: TRBJ2-1
CDR3 DNA: TGTGCCAGCAGTTTAACTACTAGCGGGAGAGGTGGCAACCGCAATGAGCAGTTCTTC
CDR3 protein: CASSLTTSGRGGNRNEQFF

clone size: .
V gene: TRBV28
D gene: TRBD1
CDR3 length: 17
J gene: TRBJ1-4
CDR3 DNA: TGTGCCAGCAGTTTGTCCGGGACAGCGGGAGGAGGCGAAAAACTGTTTTTT
CDR3 protein: CASSLSGTAGGGEKLFF

clone size: .
V gene: TRBV5-6
D gene: TRBD1
CDR3 length: 13
J gene: TRBJ1-2
CDR3 DNA: TGTGCCAGCAGCTCGGGACAGAACTATGGCTACACCTTC
CDR3 protein: CASSSGQNYGYTF

clone size: .
V gene: TRBV28
D gene: .
CDR3 length: 14
J gene: TRBJ2-3
CDR3 DNA: TGTGCCAGCAGTTTTGGCTTCCGGGCAGATACGCAGTATTTT
CDR3 protein: CASSFGFRADTQYF

clone size: .
V gene: TRBV19
D gene: .
CDR3 length: 16
J gene: TRBJ2-2
CDR3 DNA: TGTGCCAGTAGTCACAACTGGGGAGCGAACACCGGGGAGCTGTTTTTT
CDR3 protein: CASSHNWGANTGELFF

clone size: .
V gene: TRBV5-1
D gene: .
CDR3 length: 15
J gene: TRBJ1-1
CDR3 DNA: TGCGCCAGCAGCTTGATGGGGAGTCAAAACACTGAAGCTTTCTTT
CDR3 protein: CASSLMGSQNTEAFF

clone size: .
V gene: TRBV3-1/TRBV3-2
D gene: .
CDR3 length: 14
J gene: TRBJ1-2
CDR3 DNA: TGTGCCAGCAGCCGAGCTCCGGGAGATTCTGGCTACACCTTC
CDR3 protein: CASSRAPGDSGYTF

clone size: once
V gene: TRBV30
D gene: .
CDR3 length: 14
J gene: TRBJ2-1
CDR3 DNA: TGTGCCTGGATAGATAACCCCTTTTACAATGAGCAGTTCTTC
CDR3 protein: CAWIDNPFYNEQFF

clone size: .
V gene: TRBV11-3
D gene: .
CDR3 length: 13
J gene: TRBJ2-1
CDR3 DNA: TGTGCCAGCAGCTTAGGAGCCATGAATGAGCAGTTCTTC
CDR3 protein: CASSLGAMNEQFF

clone size: .
V gene: TRBV5-1
D gene: TRBD1
CDR3 length: 17
J gene: TRBJ1-2
CDR3 DNA: TGCGCCAGCAGCTTGGGGGGTTGGACAGGACCGAGTCATGGCTACACCTTC
CDR3 protein: CASSLGGWTGPSHGYTF

clone size: .
V gene: TRBV5-1
D gene: .
CDR3 length: 14
J gene: TRBJ1-2
CDR3 DNA: TGCGCCAGCAGCTTGTCTACGGGAATGAGGGGCTACACCTTC
CDR3 protein: CASSLSTGMRGYTF

clone size: .
V gene: TRBV28
D gene: TRBD1
CDR3 length: 16
J gene: TRBJ2-3
CDR3 DNA: TGTGCCAGCAGTTATGGGACAGGGATAAACACAGATACGCAGTATTTT
CDR3 protein: CASSYGTGINTDTQYF